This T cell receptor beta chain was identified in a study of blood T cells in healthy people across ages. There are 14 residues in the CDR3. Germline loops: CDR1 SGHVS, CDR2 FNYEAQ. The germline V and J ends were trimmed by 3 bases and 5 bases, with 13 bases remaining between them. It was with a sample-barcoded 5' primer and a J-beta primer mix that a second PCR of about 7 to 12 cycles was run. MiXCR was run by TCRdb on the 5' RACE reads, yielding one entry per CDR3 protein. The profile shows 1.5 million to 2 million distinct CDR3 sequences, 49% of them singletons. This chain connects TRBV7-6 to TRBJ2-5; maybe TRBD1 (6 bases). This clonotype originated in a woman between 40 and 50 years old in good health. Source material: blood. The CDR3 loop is CASSFGTSLETQYF. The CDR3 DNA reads TGTGCCAGCAGCTTTGGGACAAGCCTTGAGACCCAGTACTTC.